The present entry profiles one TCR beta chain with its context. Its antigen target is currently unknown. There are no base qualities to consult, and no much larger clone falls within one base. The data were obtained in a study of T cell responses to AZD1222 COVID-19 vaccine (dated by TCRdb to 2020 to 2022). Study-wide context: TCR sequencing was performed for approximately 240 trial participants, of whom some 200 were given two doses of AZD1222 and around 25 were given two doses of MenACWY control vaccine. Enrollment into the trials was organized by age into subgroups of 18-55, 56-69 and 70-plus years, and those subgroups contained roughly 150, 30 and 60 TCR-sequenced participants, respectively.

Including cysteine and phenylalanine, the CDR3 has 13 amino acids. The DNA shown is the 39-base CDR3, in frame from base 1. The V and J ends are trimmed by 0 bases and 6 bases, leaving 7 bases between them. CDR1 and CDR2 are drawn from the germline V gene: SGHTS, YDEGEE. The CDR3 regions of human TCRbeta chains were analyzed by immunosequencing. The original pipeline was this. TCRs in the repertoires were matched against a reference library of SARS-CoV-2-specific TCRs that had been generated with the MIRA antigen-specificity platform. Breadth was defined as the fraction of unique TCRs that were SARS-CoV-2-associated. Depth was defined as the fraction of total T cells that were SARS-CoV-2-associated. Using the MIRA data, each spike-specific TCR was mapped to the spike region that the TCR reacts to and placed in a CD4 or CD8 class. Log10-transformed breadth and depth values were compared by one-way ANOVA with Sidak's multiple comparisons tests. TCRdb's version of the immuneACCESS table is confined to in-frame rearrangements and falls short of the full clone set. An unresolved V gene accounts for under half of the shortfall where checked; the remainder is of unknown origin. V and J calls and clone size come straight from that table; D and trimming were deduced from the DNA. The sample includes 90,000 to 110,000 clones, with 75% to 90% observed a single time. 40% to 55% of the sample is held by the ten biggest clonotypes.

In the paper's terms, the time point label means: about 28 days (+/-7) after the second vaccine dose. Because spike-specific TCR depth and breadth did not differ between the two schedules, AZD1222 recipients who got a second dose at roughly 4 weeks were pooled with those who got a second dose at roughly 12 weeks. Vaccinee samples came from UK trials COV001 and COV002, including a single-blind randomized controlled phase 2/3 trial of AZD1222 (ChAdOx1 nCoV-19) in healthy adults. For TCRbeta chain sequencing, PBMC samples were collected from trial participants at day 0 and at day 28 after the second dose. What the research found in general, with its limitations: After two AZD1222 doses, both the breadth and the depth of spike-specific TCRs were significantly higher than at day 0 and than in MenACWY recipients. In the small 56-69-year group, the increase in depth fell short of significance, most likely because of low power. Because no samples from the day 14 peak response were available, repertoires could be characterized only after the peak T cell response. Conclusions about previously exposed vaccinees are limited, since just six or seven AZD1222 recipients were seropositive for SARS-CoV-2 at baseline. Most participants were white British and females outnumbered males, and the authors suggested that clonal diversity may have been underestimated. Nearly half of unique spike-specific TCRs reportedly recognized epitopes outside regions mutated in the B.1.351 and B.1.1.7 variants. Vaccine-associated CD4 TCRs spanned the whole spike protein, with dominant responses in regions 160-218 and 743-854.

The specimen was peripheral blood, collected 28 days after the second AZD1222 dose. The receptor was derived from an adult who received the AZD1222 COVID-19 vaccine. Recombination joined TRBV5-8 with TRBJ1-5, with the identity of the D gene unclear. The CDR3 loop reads CASSLVAGQPQHF. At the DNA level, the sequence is TGTGCCAGCAGCTTGGTAGCTGGTCAGCCCCAGCATTTT.